This TCR beta chain was observed in a study of T cell repertoires in aging, cancer and after chemotherapy. This CDR3 contains 18 residues. Trimming removed 0 bases from V and 1 base from J; junction bases left unmatched: 5. Looked up from germline, CDR1 is SEHNR and CDR2 is FQNEAQ (reference sequence). General study points: Age-matched healthy donors had significantly more diverse, less clonal blood TCR repertoires than untreated cancer patients. Immunological memory after chemotherapy cannot be judged from the repertoire data.

This clonotype has more than one count but fewer than ten. Its target is not known. Amplification of TCR beta used genomic DNA extracted from peripheral blood. A mixed TRB-A/B primer pool amplified rearranged TRB by multiplex touch-down PCR. TCRdb reprocessed the multiplex PCR reads with MiXCR, giving one entry per CDR3 protein. The sample yields fewer than 15,000 distinct CDR3 sequences, approximately 25% seen once. The TCR sequence derives from a human donor in good health. The V call is TRBV7-9, the J call TRBJ2-6; TRBD1 agrees at 8 bases. Sequencing input: blood. CDR3 sequence: CASSLARGLRSGANVLTF. DNA of the CDR3: TGTGCCAGCAGCTTAGCCAGGGGGCTTCGGTCTGGGGCCAACGTCCTGACTTTC.